This passage covers 10 T cell receptor beta chains from one sample sequenced in a study of CD8+CD57+ T cells in acquired aplastic anemia. Individuals selected for sequencing had exhibited CD8+CD57+ cell expansion on flow cytometry. Genomic DNA templated the TCR beta VDJ and CDR3 profiling. TCRdb fed the reads into MiXCR, producing one record per CDR3 protein. This sample yields fewer than 250,000 distinct CDR3 sequences, of which 40% to 50% are seen a single time; 7.8% belongs to the top ten. Sequencing was performed on sorted CD4+, CD8+, or CD8+CD57+ T cells (not recorded which) from PBMCs. These receptor sequences come from a human donor with aplastic anemia.

As for this clonotype: The CDR3 does not end in the conserved phenylalanine or tryptophan, so this is likely a read error. The V gene is TRBV7-9, the J gene TRBJ1-6, with TRBD1 as a possible D gene (6 bases). Germline values: CDR1 SEHNR, CDR2 FQNEAQ (reference sequence). The CDR3 runs 14 residues. CDR3 sequence (DNA): TGCGCCAGCAGGCCACGCCAGGGGAATTCACCCCTCCACGTT. Its translation: CASRPRQGNSPLHV.

This clonotype showed up many times. The rearrangement uses TRBV5-6 and TRBJ1-1; D perhaps matches TRBD1 (5 bases). This CDR3 spans 15 amino acids. Trimming shortened V by 4 bases and J by 5 bases, and 18 bases separated the two germline ends. CDR1 is SGHDT, CDR2 YYEEEE, per germline. The CDR3 coding sequence is TGTGCCAGCAGCCTCAATGGGGGGGGTAGAACTGAAGCTTTCTTT. Amino acid sequence: CASSLNGGGRTEAFF.

This clonotype appeared many times. This chain links TRBV9 with TRBJ1-2; no clear D gene. The V and J ends lost 7 bases and 8 bases respectively, with 12 bases between them. The CDR3 totals 11 residues. Germline V gene sequence: CDR1 SGDLS, CDR2 YYNGEE. CDR3 loop: CASGKGRGYTF. The CDR3 DNA follows: TGTGCCAGCGGGAAAGGTCGGGGCTACACCTTC. Drawing the rest from reference TRBV9 and TRBJ1-2, the complete variable domain is DSGVTQTPKHLITATGQRVTLRCSPRSGDLSVYWYQQSLDQGLQFLIQYYNGEERAKGNILERFSAQQFPDLHSELNLSSLELGDSALYFCASGKGRGYTFGSGTRLTVV.

The chain combines TRBV20-1 with TRBJ2-7; 9 bases match TRBD1. The CDR3 is 14 residues long. Germline assignment: CDR1 DFQATT and CDR2 SNEGSKA (reference sequence). Germline trimming cut 5 bases from V and 2 bases from J; bases unmatched to any gene: 7. The CDR3, as DNA: TGCAGTGCTTACACCGGGACAGGGCCCTACGAGCAGTACTTC. This translates into CSAYTGTGPYEQYF.

This chain uses TRBV15 with TRBJ1-2, with 9 bases that match TRBD1. Germline lookup yields CDR1 LNHNV and CDR2 YYDKDF (reference sequence). V was pared by 4 bases and J by 6 bases, with 6 bases of the junction left unmatched. The CDR3 loop spans 14 amino acids. For the CDR3, the DNA is TGTGCCACCAGCACCGGGACAGGGAGCGATGGCTACACCTTC. Encoded protein: CATSTGTGSDGYTF. The variable domain in full, completed from reference TRBV15 and TRBJ1-2, reads DAMVIQNPRYQVTQFGKPVTLSCSQTLNHNVMYWYQQKSSQAPKLLFHYYDKDFNNEADTPDNFQSRRPNTSFCFLDIRSPGLGDTAMYLCATSTGTGSDGYTFGSGTRLTVV.

Points on this clonotype: The conserved closing phenylalanine or tryptophan is absent in this CDR3, likely reflecting a read error. The limits of the CDR3 on the DNA are not certain, so only TCRdb's listed CDR3 is given. The chain combines TRBV7-9 with TRBJ2-5; TRBD1 reflects the table's D call only, with no check against the DNA. The length of the CDR3 is 11 amino acids, counting both ends. Germline V gives CDR1 SEHNR, CDR2 FQNEAQ (reference sequence). CDR3 protein: CASSLVGFGAG.

In the case of this clonotype: This clone may be a read error of a much larger clone one base away. The J gene is TRBJ1-5, the V gene TRBV2; unclear D gene. V lost 4 bases, J lost 2 bases, and 12 bases lay in between. This CDR3 is built from 15 residues. CDR1 SNHLY and CDR2 FYNNEI come from the germline V gene. The CDR3 nucleotides read TGTGCCAGCAGTGGAACCCCCGAGGGCAATCAGCCCCAGCATTTT. It is translated as CASSGTPEGNQPQHF.

The rearrangement joins TRBV20-1 to TRBJ2-7; D gene unclear. Trimming took off 3 bases at V and 3 bases at J, with 12 bases between the two ends. Germline values: CDR1 DFQATT, CDR2 SNEGSKA (reference sequence). CDR3 length: 13 amino acids. CDR3: CSASGPSFYEQYF. For the CDR3, the DNA is TGCAGTGCTAGCGGACCTTCTTTCTACGAGCAGTACTTC.

This chain connects TRBV7-8 to TRBJ1-2; D possibly corresponds to TRBD1 (5 bases). V was pared by 8 bases and J by 13 bases, with 23 bases between. Germline CDR1 SGHVS, CDR2 FQNEAQ. The CDR3 runs 13 residues. The CDR3 nucleotides are TGTGCCAGCGCCCTAGGGGCAGCGCCCGGTGGCACCTTC. Protein product: CASALGAAPGGTF.

Details on this clonotype: Being one base from a much bigger clone, this may be a read error. Likely a read error: the CDR3 ends without its conserved phenylalanine or tryptophan. This sequence joins TRBV9 and TRBJ2-2; possible D gene TRBD2, 5 bases. The ends were cut back, 4 bases at V and 3 bases at J, with 13 bases in the middle. CDR3 length equals 15 residues. The germline V gene encodes CDR1 SGDLS and CDR2 YYNGEE. The CDR3: CASSSPTTYTGELFL. The CDR3 DNA sequence: TGTGCCAGCAGCTCCCCGACTACCTACACCGGGGAGCTGTTTTTG.